Shown below are 3 T cell receptor beta chains from a single sample sequenced in a study of identical twins. TCRdb re-derived calls from the 5' RACE reads in MiXCR, one entry per CDR3 protein. The table has 500,000 or so distinct CDR3 sequences, 14% seen once. These same data were also listed under a study on yellow fever vaccine responses in identical twins.

Sequencing was performed on CD4+ T cells sorted from blood. The receptors were gathered from a woman aged 18-30 years in good health.

The sample holds a few counts of this clonotype. This rearrangement joins TRBV10-2 to TRBJ2-3; TRBD2 is a possible D gene (5 bases). CDR3 size: 13 residues. V lost 8 bases, J lost 4 bases, and 13 bases lay in between. Looked up from germline, CDR1 is WSHSY and CDR2 is SAAADI. The CDR3 protein is CASGVGEADTQYF. The CDR3, as DNA: TGCGCCAGCGGGGTGGGAGAGGCAGATACGCAGTATTTT.

The chain couples TRBV7-9 to TRBJ2-7, with D perhaps TRBD1 or TRBD2 (5 bases each). Germline V CDR1 and CDR2: SEHNR, FQNEAQ (reference sequence). V was cut by 0 bases and J by 0 bases, with 9 bases left in between. There are 15 residues in the CDR3. CDR3 sequence reads: CASSLAIGTSYEQYF. DNA of the CDR3: TGTGCCAGCAGCTTAGCGATAGGGACCTCCTACGAGCAGTACTTC.

In this sample, this clonotype turned up a few times. The genes are TRBV10-3 and TRBJ1-6, with no clear D. V shed 10 bases and J shed 6 bases, with 19 bases lying between them. CDR1 is ENHRY and CDR2 is SYGVKD in the germline V gene. CDR3 size: 15 residues. CDR3 sequence: CATRMDPNINSPLHF. The CDR3 nucleotides read TGTGCCACCCGCATGGACCCGAATATTAATTCACCCCTCCACTTT.